This TCR beta chain derives from a study of blood T cell repertoires in COVID-19. Profiling relied on immunoSEQ multiplex PCR, and the TCRdb table lists in-frame clones only, not all of them. This table holds roughly 670,000 clones, 85% to 90% found once. There are 15 residues in the CDR3. Germline lookup yields CDR1 MNHEY and CDR2 SVGEGT. J gave up 8 bases and V 6 bases, and 15 bases lay outside the gene matches. The clonotype originates from a woman younger than 35 with acute or convalescent COVID-19. Sequencing was carried out using peripheral blood. The rearrangement uses TRBV6-2 or TRBV6-3 and TRBJ1-2, with 7 bases matching TRBD1. The CDR3 DNA sequence: TGTGCCAGCAGCGATACCATTCGGGACAGACGGGGCTACACCTTC. Translated, it gives CASSDTIRDRRGYTF.